This TCR beta chain was found in a study of blood T cell repertoires in COVID-19. Study-wide background: Samples of COVID-19 (acute and convalescent) were obtained from the United States, Italy and Spain. Nucleic acid was either cDNA or gDNA, and it came from T cells, B-cell-depleted T cells, or PBMCs.

V was clipped by 2 bases and J by 5 bases; unmatched bases: 6. CDR1 and CDR2 (germline): PRHDT, FYEKMQ (reference sequence). CDR3 length equals 15 residues. Recovered status applied to Cohort 3 donors who had two consecutive negative PCRs. It also applied to those with clearance or with symptom resolution. Using immunoSEQ multiplex PCR, the repertoire was profiled, and TCRdb retains in-frame clones only, with some absent. The data hold some 490,000 clones, with 80% to 90% observed a single time. This TCR was sampled from a woman aged 55-69 years who had recovered from COVID-19. This chain uses TRBV13 with TRBJ2-7, with 10 bases lining up with TRBD2. Source material: PBMCs or T cells enriched from blood (not recorded which). The CDR3 sequence is CASSLSGGAPHEQYV. The DNA for the CDR3 is TGTGCCAGCAGCTTAAGCGGGGGGGCCCCCCACGAGCAGTACGTC.